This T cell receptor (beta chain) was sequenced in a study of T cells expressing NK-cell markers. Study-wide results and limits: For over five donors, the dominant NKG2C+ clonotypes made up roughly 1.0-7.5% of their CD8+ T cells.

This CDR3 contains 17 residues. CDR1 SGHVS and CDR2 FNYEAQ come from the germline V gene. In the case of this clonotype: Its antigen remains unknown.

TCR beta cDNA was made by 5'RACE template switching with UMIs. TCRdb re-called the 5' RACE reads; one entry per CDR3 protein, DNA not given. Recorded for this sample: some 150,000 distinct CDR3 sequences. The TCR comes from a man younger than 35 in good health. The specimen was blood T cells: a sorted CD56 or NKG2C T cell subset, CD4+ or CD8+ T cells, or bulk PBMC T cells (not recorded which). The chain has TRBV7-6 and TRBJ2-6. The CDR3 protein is CASSSNTLGSGANVLTF.